This is a list of T cell receptor beta chains from one sample in a study of T cell repertoires in cytomegalovirus infection. No antigens are known for them. TCRdb fed the reads into MiXCR, producing one record per CDR3 protein. Counted here are 700,000 to 950,000 distinct CDR3 sequences, 30% to 35% occurring once; the ten biggest clones make up 9.5% to 15%. The specimen comprised cultured CD8+ T cells from PBMCs, sampled from culture after CMV antigen stimulation. These receptor sequences come from a human donor in good health (CMV status not recorded). Some clones in this sample may be carry-over from other donors' samples. The CDR3 runs from the conserved cysteine through the conserved F or W. A D gene is named only where the DNA matches it firmly. A clone size is listed for some rows: how often the clone was seen (once, few, many), or a class if it is expanded.

d_call	clone_size	j_call	v_call	cdr3_aa	cdr3_nt
-	-	TRBJ1-2	TRBV6-5	CASSYGPRYGYTF	TGTGCCAGCAGTTATGGCCCCCGCTATGGCTACACCTTC
-	few	TRBJ2-5	TRBV6-7	CASSYSREETQYF	TGTGCCAGCAGTTACTCGAGGGAAGAGACCCAGTACTTC
-	few	TRBJ1-2	TRBV4-3	CASSQDPLSQPSPYGYTF	TGCGCCAGCAGCCAAGATCCGCTGTCCCAGCCCAGTCCCTATGGCTACACCTTC
-	-	TRBJ1-4	TRBV12-3/TRBV12-4	CASSRQAEDEKLFF	TGTGCCAGCAGTAGACAGGCGGAGGACGAAAAACTGTTTTTT
-	once	TRBJ2-7	TRBV2	CASETASYEQYF	TGTGCCAGCGAGACAGCCTCCTACGAGCAGTACTTC
-	few	TRBJ1-2	TRBV2	CASKRVYGYTF	TGTGCCAGCAAGAGGGTCTATGGCTACACCTTC
TRBD1	many	TRBJ2-5	TRBV7-2	CASSVGQGAWETQYF	TGTGCCAGCAGCGTCGGACAGGGGGCGTGGGAGACCCAGTACTTC
TRBD1	many	TRBJ2-5	TRBV7-6	CASSYRGRGETQYF	TGTGCCAGCAGCTACAGGGGGCGCGGGGAGACCCAGTACTTC
TRBD2	-	TRBJ2-5	TRBV10-3	CAISEGGDRETQYF	TGTGCCATCAGTGAGGGGGGGGACCGGGAGACCCAGTACTTC
TRBD1	-	TRBJ1-1	TRBV12-5	CASGLEDRGDTEAFF	TGTGCTAGTGGTTTGGAAGACAGGGGGGACACTGAAGCTTTCTTT
TRBD1	-	TRBJ1-2	TRBV20-1	CSATGTGEHGYTF	TGCAGTGCAACCGGGACAGGGGAGCATGGCTACACCTTC
-	-	TRBJ2-3	TRBV2	CASRGRRGPDTQYF	TGTGCCAGCAGGGGAAGGAGGGGGCCAGATACGCAGTATTTT
-	few	TRBJ2-5	TRBV12-3/TRBV12-4	CASSLILRGTLQETQYF	TGTGCCAGCAGTTTGATTCTGCGCGGGACACTCCAAGAGACCCAGTACTTC
-	-	TRBJ2-7	TRBV20-1	CSAQSGTSYEQYF	TGCAGTGCCCAATCCGGGACCTCCTACGAGCAGTACTTC
-	once	TRBJ2-4	TRBV2	CASRDPPGQAKNIQYF	TGTGCCAGCCGGGACCCCCCAGGGCAAGCCAAAAACATTCAGTACTTC
-	few	TRBJ1-2	TRBV7-9	CASLNRDLYGYTF	TGTGCCAGCTTAAACCGGGACCTCTATGGCTACACCTTC
-	-	TRBJ2-1	TRBV11-2	CASSARDSHNEQFF	TGTGCCAGCAGCGCCCGGGACTCTCACAATGAGCAGTTCTTC
-	-	TRBJ1-6	TRBV7-9	CASSFLGEMWESPLHF	TGTGCCAGCAGCTTCCTGGGGGAGATGTGGGAATCACCCCTCCACTTT
TRBD1	-	TRBJ2-1	TRBV4-1	CASRTFGTGRSYNEQFF	TGCGCCAGCAGGACTTTCGGGACAGGGCGCTCCTACAATGAGCAGTTCTTC
-	few	TRBJ2-3	TRBV19	CASSLRGGWDTQYF	TGTGCCAGTAGTTTGCGGGGCGGATGGGATACGCAGTATTTT
TRBD2	few	TRBJ2-1	TRBV7-9	CASSTSGTIYNEQFF	TGTGCCAGCAGCACCTCCGGGACTATATACAATGAGCAGTTCTTC
TRBD1	few	TRBJ1-2	TRBV7-9	CASRAPGQSNYGYTF	TGTGCCAGCAGGGCACCGGGACAGAGTAACTATGGCTACACCTTC
-	few	TRBJ2-1	TRBV6-2/TRBV6-3	CASRTGRTEQFF	TGTGCCAGCAGGACCGGGCGAACTGAGCAGTTCTTC
-	few	TRBJ2-7	TRBV4-1	CASSQRAGSYEQYF	TGCGCCAGCAGCCAGCGAGCCGGTTCCTACGAGCAGTACTTC
TRBD1	many	TRBJ2-7	TRBV7-9	CASSLPGGGNEQYF	TGTGCCAGCAGCTTACCAGGGGGCGGTAACGAGCAGTACTTC
-	-	TRBJ1-2	TRBV24-1	CATSDSSTGYGYTF	TGTGCCACCAGTGATTCTTCGACAGGCTATGGCTACACCTTC
-	-	TRBJ1-1	TRBV7-8	CASSLTRGLGNTEAFF	TGTGCCAGCAGCCTCACGCGGGGGCTAGGGAACACTGAAGCTTTCTTT
-	-	TRBJ2-5	TRBV3-1	CASSQENLQETQYF	TGTGCCAGCAGCCAGGAAAACCTCCAAGAGACCCAGTACTTC
-	few	TRBJ2-1	TRBV12-3/TRBV12-4	CASSLGGPIYNEQFF	TGTGCCAGCAGTTTGGGGGGGCCGATATACAATGAGCAGTTCTTC
-	-	TRBJ2-2	TRBV5-1	CASSLAVAFVGELFF	TGCGCCAGCAGCTTGGCCGTAGCGTTCGTCGGGGAGCTGTTTTTT
TRBD2	-	TRBJ2-3	TRBV27	CASRLARSTDTQYF	TGTGCCAGCCGACTAGCGAGGAGCACAGATACGCAGTATTTT
-	many	TRBJ1-2	TRBV12-3/TRBV12-4	CASSFQREDNGTRNYGYTF	TGTGCCAGCAGTTTCCAACGAGAGGATAATGGAACTCGGAACTATGGCTACACCTTC
-	-	TRBJ2-5	TRBV18	CASSQMRTAQETQYF	TGTGCCAGCTCACAAATGCGGACAGCACAAGAGACCCAGTACTTC
TRBD2	few	TRBJ2-1	TRBV10-3	CAISESLASGYNEQFF	TGTGCCATCAGTGAGTCGCTGGCTAGCGGATACAATGAGCAGTTCTTC
-	-	TRBJ1-5	TRBV5-4	CASSYGIAQPQHF	TGTGCCAGCAGCTATGGAATAGCTCAGCCCCAGCATTTT
TRBD2	-	TRBJ2-1	TRBV6-2/TRBV6-3	CASSLRTGGGYEQFF	TGTGCCAGCAGCTTACGAACGGGCGGGGGGTATGAGCAGTTCTTC
-	-	TRBJ2-7	TRBV10-2	CATTSGYEQYF	TGCGCCACCACGTCCGGGTACGAGCAGTACTTC
-	few	TRBJ2-5	TRBV4-1	CASSPYPGEETQYF	TGCGCCAGCAGCCCGTACCCTGGAGAAGAGACCCAGTACTTC
TRBD1	-	TRBJ1-4	TRBV28	CASSLGQGRNEKLFF	TGTGCCAGCAGTCTCGGACAGGGCCGTAATGAAAAACTGTTTTTT
-	few	TRBJ2-5	TRBV6-6	CASRTTGGGGGTEETQYF	TGTGCCAGCAGGACTACAGGGGGCGGCGGGGGGACCGAAGAGACCCAGTACTTC
TRBD2	-	TRBJ2-3	TRBV10-2	CASSELRGTDTQYF	TGCGCCAGCAGTGAGCTGCGGGGGACAGATACGCAGTATTTT
-	-	TRBJ1-1	TRBV19	CASIQGQSEAFF	TGTGCCAGTATTCAGGGACAATCTGAAGCTTTCTTT
-	many	TRBJ2-7	TRBV4-1	CASSQGPPYEQYF	TGTGCCAGCAGCCAAGGACCTCCTTACGAGCAGTACTTC
-	-	TRBJ1-5	TRBV4-2	CASSQESTYDQPQHF	TGTGCCAGCAGCCAAGAGAGCACATATGATCAGCCCCAGCATTTT